The clone carrying this T cell receptor (beta chain) was seen a single time. The antigen remains unidentified. CDR1 and CDR2 (germline): MDHEN, SYDVKM. J was trimmed by 0 bases and V by 5 bases; bases with no gene match: 9. The CDR3 is 16 residues long. These data originate in a study of cytomegalovirus exposure and HLA in healthy donors. Study-level points and caveats: In a later analysis, donors in an Asian-associated ancestry cluster reportedly had fewer N-insertions in productive TCRs than the cohort mean. Beyond CMV serostatus, there was no information to go on about immune exposure.

Use of 60 Vbeta and 13 Jbeta primers characterized the PCR. Produced via immunoSEQ multiplex PCR; TCRdb's table is partial and in-frame only. The sample contains some 71,000 clones, about two thirds of which appear only once. Donors were nominally healthy when sampled, though unrecorded immune exposures were likely. The sequenced sample was PBMCs. The source of this sequence is a woman aged 50 to 60 in good health and CMV-seropositive. The genes are TRBV28 and TRBJ1-2; the match to TRBD1 covers 7 bases. In DNA form, the CDR3 reads TGTGCCAGCAGTGGTACAGGGGCCGGAGCTAACTATGGCTACACCTTC. Translation gives CASSGTGAGANYGYTF.